One and the same sample provided the 25 T cell receptor beta chains below, sequenced in a study of blood T cell repertoires in COVID-19. Clones were sequenced by immunoSEQ multiplex PCR, and TCRdb holds only the in-frame ones, with some missing. This sample has approximately 260,000 clones, with roughly 80% found just once. The sample taken for sequencing was PBMCs or T cells enriched from blood (not recorded which). Receptors were obtained from a middle-aged man who had recovered from COVID-19.

The chain links TRBV19 to TRBJ1-5; 8 bases fit TRBD1. The CDR3 runs 16 residues. CDR1 is LNHDA and CDR2 is SQIVND in the germline V gene (reference sequence). V dropped 10 bases and J dropped 2; count of bases not matched to a gene: 13. CDR3 nucleotide sequence: TGTGCCACCTCCGGGACAGGAGGTGTTGGCAATCAGCCCCAGCATTTT. It codes for CATSGTGGVGNQPQHF.

V gene TRBV5-4 combines with J gene TRBJ1-2; D is possibly TRBD1 (5 bases). V was trimmed by 2 bases and J by 1 base, leaving 12 bases between them. CDR3 length equals 15 residues. Looked up from germline, CDR1 is SGHNT and CDR2 is YYREEE (reference sequence). The CDR3 DNA reads TGTGCCAGCAGCTTCCGGGGGGAGGGTAACTATGGCTACACCTTC. It encodes CASSFRGEGNYGYTF.

This rearrangement joins TRBV5-1 to TRBJ2-3; maybe TRBD1 (6 bases). Trimming removed 4 bases at V and 1 base at J, with 10 bases between. Per the germline V gene, CDR1 is SGHRS and CDR2 is YFSETQ. This CDR3 has 14 residues. For the CDR3, the DNA is TGCGCCAGCAGCAACAGGGCGGGCACAGATACGCAGTATTTT. It codes for CASSNRAGTDTQYF.

This clone appeared a single time. The chain employs TRBV5-1 and TRBJ2-3; D call uncertain. From germline, CDR1 is SGHRS and CDR2 YFSETQ. Trimming took off 3 bases at V and 1 base at J, with 9 bases between the two ends. The CDR3 is 14 amino acids. The CDR3 DNA sequence: TGCGCCAGCAGCTCGTTGCAGGGCACAGATACGCAGTATTTT. This encodes CASSSLQGTDTQYF.

The V gene is TRBV6-5, the J gene TRBJ2-4; unclear D gene. The CDR3 has 12 residues. V was clipped by 2 bases and J by 5 bases, with 4 bases between them. The germline gives CDR1 MNHEY, CDR2 SVGAGI. The CDR3 sequence is CASSYGQNIQYF. The CDR3 DNA reads as TGTGCCAGCAGTTACGGGCAAAACATTCAGTACTTC.

V gene TRBV6-6 combines with J gene TRBJ1-2; no firm D call. Trimming left V 3 bases short and J 4 bases short, with 9 bases between. Germline V CDR1 and CDR2: MNHNY, SVGAGI (reference sequence). The CDR3 covers 13 residues. The CDR3 coding sequence is TGTGCCAGCAGTTATCAGGACTCCTATGGCTACACCTTC. It specifies CASSYQDSYGYTF.

The genes are TRBV2 and TRBJ2-7; maybe TRBD1 (7 bases). The germline gives CDR1 SNHLY, CDR2 FYNNEI. The CDR3 runs 14 residues. V was shortened by 1 base and J by 3 bases, with 10 bases between the two germline ends. The CDR3 DNA reads as TGTGCCAGCAGTGAAGGCAGGGGGGTCTACGAGCAGTACTTC. Translating it yields CASSEGRGVYEQYF. Complete variable domain (other parts from reference TRBV2 and TRBJ2-7): EPEVTQTPSHQVTQMGQEVILRCVPISNHLYFYWYRQILGQKVEFLVSFYNNEISEKSEIFDDQFSVERPDGSNFTLKIRSTKLEDSAMYFCASSEGRGVYEQYFGPGTRLTVT.

This rearrangement joins TRBV10-1 to TRBJ2-1, with 13 bases identical to TRBD2. Germline CDR1 WNHNN, CDR2 SYGVQD (reference sequence). The V and J ends lost 7 bases and 9 bases, in that order; junction bases with no gene match: 6. The CDR3 has 14 residues. This chain's CDR3 is CASTPGTSGTEQFF. As DNA, the CDR3 is TGCGCCAGCACCCCCGGGACTAGCGGGACTGAGCAGTTCTTC.

V usage is TRBV4-1 and J usage is TRBJ2-2; TRBD1 is a possible D gene (6 bases). The length of the CDR3 is 15 residues. CDR1 is MGHRA and CDR2 is YSYEKL in the germline V gene. Trimming pared 4 bases from V and 5 bases from J, leaving 14 bases between. CDR3 nucleotide sequence: TGCGCCAGCAGCCTAATAGAAACAGGGACCGGGGAGCTGTTTTTT. Residues: CASSLIETGTGELFF.

This chain joins TRBV7-3 and TRBJ2-2; weak D call: TRBD1 (5 bases). This CDR3 contains 15 residues. V lost 1 base, J lost 7 bases, and 13 bases lay in between. The V gene's germline CDR1 is SGHTA and CDR2 FQGTGA. For the CDR3, the DNA is TGTGCCAGCAGCTTAAGGGGCCGAGCCGACGGGGAGCTGTTTTTT. It translates to CASSLRGRADGELFF.

Here the CDR3 reads CASSPRDSYNEQFF. CDR3 nucleotide sequence: TGTGCCAGCTCACCAAGGGACAGCTACAATGAGCAGTTCTTC. The rearrangement uses TRBV18 and TRBJ2-1; 7 positions agree with TRBD1. The J segment lost 3 bases and the V segment lost 2 bases, leaving 1 base of the junction unmatched. The CDR3 runs to 14 residues. Germline values: CDR1 KGHSH, CDR2 LQKENI.

J is TRBJ2-6 and V is TRBV20-1, with D possibly matching TRBD1 (5 bases). The CDR3 covers 12 residues. The V end was cut by 6 bases, the J end by 12 bases, with 15 bases between. CDR1 is DFQATT, CDR2 SNEGSKA, per germline (reference sequence). The CDR3 loop is CSASDSPGVLTF. For the CDR3, the DNA is TGCAGTGCGAGTGACAGTCCTGGCGTCCTGACTTTC.

V is TRBV6-5 and J is TRBJ1-5; 7 bases map to TRBD1. J was trimmed by 4 bases and V by 8 bases; bases with no gene match: 8. The CDR3 is 14 residues long. The V gene's germline CDR1 is MNHEY and CDR2 SVGAGI. For the CDR3, the DNA is TGTGCCAGCGGAGACAGGGTAGGGAATCAGCCCCAGCATTTT. Translated, it gives CASGDRVGNQPQHF.

This clone came up once. This chain uses TRBV18 with TRBJ2-3; 7 positions match TRBD2. This CDR3 has 15 amino acids. The V gene end was trimmed by 4 bases and the J gene end by 1 base; junction bases not matched to a gene: 5. Germline CDR1 is KGHSH and CDR2 is LQKENI. The CDR3 DNA reads TGTGCCAGCTCACGATCTGCGGGGGGCACAGATACGCAGTATTTT. Protein: CASSRSAGGTDTQYF. The full variable domain, in which reference TRBV18 and TRBJ2-3 provide the parts outside the CDR3, is NAGVMQNPRHLVRRRGQEARLRCSPMKGHSHVYWYRQLPEEGLKFMVYLQKENIIDESGMPKERFSAEFPKEGPSILRIQQVVRGDSAAYFCASSRSAGGTDTQYFGPGTRLTVL.

This chain uses TRBV3-1 (or the pseudogene TRBV3-2) with TRBJ2-1, with 7 bases matching TRBD2. Germline V CDR1 and CDR2: LGHDT, YNNKEL (reference sequence). The CDR3 has 18 amino acids. V lost 3 bases and J lost 4; bases outside the gene matches: 15. In DNA form, the CDR3 reads TGTGCCAGCAGCCACCTGAAGCCGGGAGGAACTGATTACAATGAGCAGTTCTTC. Residues: CASSHLKPGGTDYNEQFF.

The chain joins TRBV11-2 to TRBJ2-7, with a possible D match to TRBD1 (6 bases). The germline V gene encodes CDR1 SGHAT and CDR2 FQNNGV. Trimming removed 0 bases at V and 1 base at J, with 19 bases between. This CDR3 spans 18 amino acids. The CDR3 bases are TGTGCCAGCAGCTTAGACGATACTGGGGGCTTGGGGTCCTACGAGCAGTACTTC. Translated: CASSLDDTGGLGSYEQYF.

The chain recombines TRBV9 with TRBJ1-2; D remains unclear. The CDR3 runs 15 residues. V lost 0 bases and J lost 3, with 12 bases in between. Germline CDR1 is SGDLS and CDR2 is YYNGEE. CDR3 amino acids: CASSVATGWYYGYTF. In nucleotides, the CDR3 is TGTGCCAGCAGCGTAGCTACGGGGTGGTACTATGGCTACACCTTC.

The chain joins TRBV15 to TRBJ1-4; D is possibly TRBD1 (6 bases). The germline V gene has CDR1 LNHNV and CDR2 YYDKDF (reference sequence). The V end was cut by 2 bases, the J end by 4 bases, with 14 bases between. The CDR3 is 16 amino acids. CDR3 sequence reads: CATSRQSRGLNEKLFF. DNA of the CDR3: TGTGCCACCAGCAGACAAAGCAGGGGTCTTAATGAAAAACTGTTTTTT.

V usage is TRBV7-9 and J usage is TRBJ1-5; 8 nucleotides align to TRBD1. The trim removed 1 base at V and 5 bases at J, leaving 4 bases unmatched. CDR3 size: 15 residues. Germline values: CDR1 SEHNR, CDR2 FQNEAQ (reference sequence). CDR3 bases: TGTGCCAGCAGCTTAGGGACAGGGTTGCATCAGCCCCAGCATTTT. It encodes CASSLGTGLHQPQHF.

This clone was counted a single time. The V and J genes are TRBV28 and TRBJ2-2; weak D call: TRBD1 (6 bases). Germline-derived CDR1 and CDR2 are MDHEN and SYDVKM. The ends were cut back, 7 bases at V and 4 bases at J, with 16 bases in the middle. CDR3 length: 15 residues. DNA of the CDR3: TGTGCCAGCACCCATCAGGGGTGGGGCACCGGGGAGCTGTTTTTT. It encodes CASTHQGWGTGELFF.

The chain links TRBV10-3 to TRBJ1-1, with a possible D match to TRBD1 (5 bases). Trimming shortened V by 2 bases and J by 6 bases, and 10 bases separated the two germline ends. The CDR3 has 13 amino acids. Germline CDR1 reads ENHRY; CDR2 reads SYGVKD. This CDR3 reads CAISERDSAEAFF. The CDR3 DNA is TGTGCCATCAGTGAGCGAGACAGCGCTGAAGCTTTCTTT.

This clone showed up just a few times. V gene TRBV29-1 combines with J gene TRBJ1-2, with D hard to call. Trimming cost V 8 bases and J 4 bases, with 14 bases left between them. Germline assignment: CDR1 SQVTM and CDR2 ANQGSEA. The CDR3 is 12 amino acids. The CDR3 bases are TGCAGCACCGGGATGGAGCTCTATGGCTACACCTTC. Protein: CSTGMELYGYTF.

This chain uses TRBV5-1 with TRBJ2-7; possibly TRBD2 for D (6 bases). Germline V gives CDR1 SGHRS, CDR2 YFSETQ. Trimming shortened V by 0 bases and J by 2 bases, and 9 bases separated the two germline ends. This CDR3 has 14 amino acids. This CDR3 is CASSLERATYEQYF. DNA of the CDR3: TGCGCCAGCAGCTTGGAGCGGGCTACCTACGAGCAGTACTTC.

This chain joins TRBV5-1 and TRBJ2-5; TRBD2 matches at 7 bases. The V gene's germline CDR1 is SGHRS and CDR2 YFSETQ. This CDR3 spans 15 amino acids. The V segment lost 4 bases and the J segment 5 bases; nucleotides outside the gene matches: 11. As DNA, the CDR3 is TGCGCCAGCAGCCGGGACGGGGGGTTGTTGGAGACCCAGTACTTC. This sequence encodes CASSRDGGLLETQYF.

The J gene is TRBJ1-1, the V gene TRBV12-1. TRBV12-1 is classified as a pseudogene. CDR3 size: 14 residues. The CDR3 loop is CASKGRLPDSEAFF. The CDR3 DNA is TGTGCCAGCAAAGGGAGGCTCCCGGACTCTGAAGCTTTCTTT.